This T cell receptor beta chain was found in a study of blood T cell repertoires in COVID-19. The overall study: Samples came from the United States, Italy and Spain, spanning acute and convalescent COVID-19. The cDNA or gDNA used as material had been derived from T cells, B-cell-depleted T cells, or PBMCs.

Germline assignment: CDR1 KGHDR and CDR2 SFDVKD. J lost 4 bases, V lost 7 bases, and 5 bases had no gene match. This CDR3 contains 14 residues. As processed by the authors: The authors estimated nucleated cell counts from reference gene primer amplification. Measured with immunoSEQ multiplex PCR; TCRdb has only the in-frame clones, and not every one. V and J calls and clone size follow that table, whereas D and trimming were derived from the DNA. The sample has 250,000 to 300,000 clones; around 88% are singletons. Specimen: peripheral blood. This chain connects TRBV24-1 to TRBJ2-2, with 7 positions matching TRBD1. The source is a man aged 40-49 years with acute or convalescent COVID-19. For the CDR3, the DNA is TGTGCCACCAGAGGACAGGATACCACCGGGGAGCTGTTTTTT. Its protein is CATRGQDTTGELFF.